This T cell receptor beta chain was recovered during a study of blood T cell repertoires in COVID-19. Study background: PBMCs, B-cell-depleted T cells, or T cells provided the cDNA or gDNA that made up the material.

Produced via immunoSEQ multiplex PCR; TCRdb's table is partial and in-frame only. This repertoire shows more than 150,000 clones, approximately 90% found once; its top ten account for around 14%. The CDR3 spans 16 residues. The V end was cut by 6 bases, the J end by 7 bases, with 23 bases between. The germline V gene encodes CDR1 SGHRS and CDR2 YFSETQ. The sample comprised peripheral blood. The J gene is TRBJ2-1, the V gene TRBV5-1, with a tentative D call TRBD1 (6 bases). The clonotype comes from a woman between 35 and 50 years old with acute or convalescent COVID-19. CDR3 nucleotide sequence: TGCGCCAGCACCGCGGAAAGTCACAGGGTCGGGAATGAGCAGTTCTTC. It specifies CASTAESHRVGNEQFF.